Shown below are 20 T cell receptor beta chains from a single sample sequenced in a study of T cells after yellow fever vaccination. In TCRdb, the 5' RACE reads were re-called with MiXCR into one record per CDR3 protein. The sample comprises 200,000 to 300,000 distinct CDR3 sequences, less than 9% of which are singletons, and approximately 0.85% rests with the top ten. The sample was CD4+ T cells sorted from PBMCs, taken 15 days after the yellow fever booster vaccination. The source of these receptors is a man aged 25-40 years who received the YFV17D yellow fever vaccine.

The chain combines TRBV18 with TRBJ2-1; D remains unclear. The CDR3 extends over 18 amino acids. The germline V gene has CDR1 KGHSH and CDR2 LQKENI. The V end was cut by 3 bases, the J end by 0 bases, with 18 bases between. CDR3 amino acids: CASSPFTPQVDSYNEQFF. CDR3 in DNA: TGTGCCAGCTCACCTTTTACCCCTCAGGTGGACTCCTACAATGAGCAGTTCTTC.

This clonotype was counted a few times. The rearrangement uses TRBV5-6 and TRBJ2-2; 7 positions agree with TRBD2. Germline CDR1 and CDR2: SGHDT and YYEEEE. The junction had 8 bases not matched to a gene; V was cut back by 4 bases and J by 2 bases. The CDR3 runs 16 residues. The CDR3 sequence: CASSNTGLHNTGELFF. The CDR3 DNA sequence: TGTGCCAGCAGCAATACGGGACTACACAACACCGGGGAGCTGTTTTTT.

This clonotype was picked up a small number of times. V is TRBV4-3 and J is TRBJ2-1; D could derive from TRBD1 or TRBD2 (5 bases each). The CDR3 runs 17 residues. The ends were cut back, 3 bases at V and 7 bases at J, with 22 bases in the middle. CDR1 LGHNA and CDR2 YSLEER come from the germline V gene. The CDR3 DNA sequence: TGCGCCAGCAGCCAGGACTTAGGGGCCAATCCCAATAATGAGCAGTTCTTC. This codes for CASSQDLGANPNNEQFF.

This clonotype occurred a few times. The V gene is TRBV5-1, the J gene TRBJ2-5; 16 bases fit TRBD2. The V segment lost 0 bases and the J segment 0 bases; nucleotides outside the gene matches: 5. The CDR3 consists of 19 residues. CDR1 is SGHRS, CDR2 YFSETQ, per germline. CDR3 bases: TGCGCCAGCAGCTTGGTTACCGGGACTAGCGGGAGGGACCAAGAGACCCAGTACTTC. Its protein is CASSLVTGTSGRDQETQYF.

In this sample, this clonotype turned up a few times. The V call is TRBV12-3 or TRBV12-4, the J call TRBJ2-2, with TRBD2 matching over 10 bases. The trim removed 3 bases at V and 6 bases at J, leaving 4 bases unmatched. The CDR3 contains 15 residues. The CDR3 DNA follows: TGTGCCAGCAGTTTTAGACTAGCGGGCTCCGGGGAGCTGTTTTTT. Protein product: CASSFRLAGSGELFF.

At least ten counts were recorded for this clonotype. The chain employs TRBV7-2 and TRBJ1-5; D uncertain. The CDR3 covers 13 residues. Trimming removed 5 bases from V and 7 bases from J, with 12 bases in between. Per germline, CDR1 SGHTA and CDR2 FQGNSA. CDR3 coding DNA: TGTGCCAGCAGCCCCATTGCGGCCCAGCCCCAGCATTTT. Amino acids: CASSPIAAQPQHF.

This clonotype was seen a handful of times. The chain uses TRBV28 and TRBJ2-1; 8 bases map to TRBD2. Germline CDR1 reads MDHEN; CDR2 reads SYDVKM. This CDR3 has 11 residues. Trimming at V came to 6 bases and at J to 14 bases, leaving 6 bases not matched to a gene. The CDR3: CASSLGLAKFF. DNA for the CDR3: TGTGCCAGCAGCCTCGGACTAGCTAAGTTCTTC. Drawing the rest from reference TRBV28 and TRBJ2-1, the complete variable domain is DVKVTQSSRYLVKRTGEKVFLECVQDMDHENMFWYRQDPGLGLRLIYFSYDVKMKEKGDIPEGYSVSREKKERFSLILESASTNQTSMYLCASSLGLAKFFGPGTRLTVL.

J is TRBJ1-1 and V is TRBV27; D is possibly TRBD1 (5 bases). The CDR3 consists of 15 residues. Trimming cost V 6 bases and J 4 bases, with 18 bases left between them. CDR1 is MNHEY and CDR2 is SMNVEV in the germline V gene (reference sequence). In nucleotides, the CDR3 is TGTGCCAGCAGGGGGGACGGGCAGGGAGGCACTGAAGCTTTCTTT. Translating it yields CASRGDGQGGTEAFF.

The chain joins TRBV12-3 or TRBV12-4 to TRBJ2-3; D uncertain. The V and J ends lost 5 bases and 7 bases respectively, with 16 bases between them. This CDR3 is built from 14 residues. CDR3: CASSLRLRGNTQYF. For the CDR3, the DNA is TGTGCCAGCAGTCTCCGGCTGCGTGGGAATACGCAGTATTTT.

The table lists this clonotype with many counts. The DNA of the CDR3 is TGCAGCGTGACCCCGGGACTAGCGGGACACGGGGAGCTGTTTTTT. The encoded protein is CSVTPGLAGHGELFF. The chain combines TRBV29-1 with TRBJ2-2; 13 bases fit TRBD2. The V and J ends lost 6 bases and 7 bases, in that order; junction bases with no gene match: 8. Germline V gene lookup returns CDR1 SQVTM and CDR2 ANQGSEA. The CDR3 length is 15 residues.

This clonotype was detected many times. V and J are TRBV4-2 and TRBJ1-4; D is unclear. The CDR3 has 11 residues. Germline V gene sequence: CDR1 LGHNA, CDR2 YNFKEQ. Trimming took 6 bases from V and 8 from J, leaving 7 bases between them. CDR3 protein: CASREEEKLFF. CDR3 in DNA: TGTGCCAGCAGAGAGGAGGAAAAACTGTTTTTT.

This chain links TRBV25-1 with TRBJ2-1, with TRBD1 as a possible D gene (6 bases). Germline-derived CDR1 and CDR2 are MGHDK and SYGVNS. V was cut by 6 bases and J by 14 bases, with 14 bases left in between. This CDR3 is built from 11 residues. CDR3 sequence reads: CASRNTGLEFF. The CDR3 DNA follows: TGTGCCAGCAGAAACACAGGGTTGGAGTTCTTC.

The table lists this clonotype with a few counts. This chain links TRBV5-1 with TRBJ2-3; 10 nucleotides match TRBD2. Trimming removed 0 bases from V and 6 bases from J; junction bases left unmatched: 22. This CDR3 spans 21 amino acids. In germline, CDR1 is SGHRS, CDR2 YFSETQ. The DNA for the CDR3 is TGCGCCAGCAGCTTGGCCCTAAAGCCTAGCGGGAGTTTCCCGTCAGTGGATACGCAGTATTTT. Translated, it gives CASSLALKPSGSFPSVDTQYF.

Ten or more counts support this clonotype. In nucleotides, the CDR3 is TGTGCCAGCAGCGCCCGGGACAGGGGTTACGAGCAGTACTTC. Translation gives CASSARDRGYEQYF. This chain uses TRBV7-2 with TRBJ2-7, with 10 bases matching TRBD1. Unmatched junction bases numbered 5, after V lost 5 bases and J lost 4 bases. This CDR3 is 14 amino acids long. Germline V gene sequence: CDR1 SGHTA, CDR2 FQGNSA.

This CDR3 is CSAGGQGAGEQYF. As DNA, the CDR3 is TGCAGTGCGGGGGGACAGGGGGCAGGGGAGCAGTACTTC. The gene calls are TRBV20-1 and TRBJ2-7, with 12 nucleotides matching TRBD1. The length of the CDR3 is 13 residues. Trimming at V came to 6 bases and at J to 7 bases, leaving 7 bases not matched to a gene. Germline CDR1 is DFQATT and CDR2 is SNEGSKA (reference sequence).

The J gene is TRBJ2-5, the V gene TRBV20-1; TRBD2 agrees at 7 bases. There are 15 residues in the CDR3. V shed 3 bases, J shed 7 bases, and the junction held 14 bases outside the gene matches. Germline-derived CDR1 and CDR2 are DFQATT and SNEGSKA (reference sequence). CDR3: CSARTGRSGGMTQYF. CDR3 in DNA: TGCAGTGCTAGGACGGGCAGGTCGGGGGGTATGACCCAGTACTTC.

The V and J genes are TRBV10-3 and TRBJ1-5, with D possibly being TRBD1 (6 bases). Germline CDR1 reads ENHRY; CDR2 reads SYGVKD. V was clipped by 3 bases and J by 1 base, with 10 bases between them. The CDR3 is 15 amino acids. The CDR3 here is CAISEGQSSNQPQHF. CDR3 sequence (DNA): TGTGCCATCAGTGAAGGACAGTCAAGCAATCAGCCCCAGCATTTT.

The chain employs TRBV20-1 and TRBJ1-4; D may be TRBD1 (6 bases). The CDR3 contains 16 residues. V lost 1 base and J lost 7, with 19 bases in between. The germline CDR1 and CDR2 sequences are DFQATT and SNEGSKA (reference sequence). The CDR3 nucleotides are TGCAGTGCTAGAGCCCTGGGGGGCGCCTGGGGTGAAAAACTGTTTTTT. This translates into CSARALGGAWGEKLFF.

This clonotype was detected only a few times. V is TRBV29-1 and J is TRBJ1-1; D not resolved. CDR3 length equals 15 residues. Deletions cut 8 bases from V and 4 bases from J, with 23 bases between. The germline V gene encodes CDR1 SQVTM and CDR2 ANQGSEA. The CDR3 DNA reads TGCAGCTCCTTCGAACGGGATGGAAGGATCACTGAAGCTTTCTTT. Its translation is CSSFERDGRITEAFF.

The table lists this clonotype with a few counts. V gene TRBV5-1 combines with J gene TRBJ2-5; 9 nucleotides align to TRBD2. Germline V gives CDR1 SGHRS, CDR2 YFSETQ. This CDR3 has 15 amino acids. V lost 0 bases to trimming and J lost 5 bases; unmatched junction nucleotides: 5. In nucleotides, the CDR3 is TGCGCCAGCAGCTTGGGCCTCAGCGGGGGGGAGACCCAGTACTTC. This gives the protein CASSLGLSGGETQYF.